Listed below are T cell receptor beta chains from one sample, sequenced in a study of blood T cell repertoires in COVID-19. The table came from immunoSEQ multiplex PCR; TCRdb's copy has only in-frame clones and leaves some out. Of some 150,000 clones listed, roughly 74% are singletons. Sequenced sample: peripheral blood. These receptors all stem from a woman at least 80 years old with acute or convalescent COVID-19. The CDR3 runs from the conserved cysteine through the conserved F or W. Each record gives: V gene, J gene, D gene, CDR3 protein. A D gene is named only where the DNA matches it firmly.

v_gene: TRBV7-3; j_gene: TRBJ2-3; d_gene: TRBD2; CDR3aa: CASSSTSALTDTQYF
v_gene: TRBV19; j_gene: TRBJ1-2; d_gene: TRBD1; CDR3aa: CASSPTQQGTGYTF
v_gene: TRBV29-1; j_gene: TRBJ2-7; d_gene: TRBD1; CDR3aa: CSVGPGTGSSYEQYF
v_gene: TRBV5-4; j_gene: TRBJ2-5; d_gene: -; CDR3aa: CASSPTGSRQETQYF
v_gene: TRBV7-2; j_gene: TRBJ1-2; d_gene: -; CDR3aa: CASSLGGNKNGYTF
v_gene: TRBV28; j_gene: TRBJ1-2; d_gene: -; CDR3aa: CASSSTGATNYGYTF
v_gene: TRBV2; j_gene: TRBJ2-7; d_gene: -; CDR3aa: CASREGPTSYEQYF
v_gene: TRBV6-5; j_gene: TRBJ2-2; d_gene: TRBD1; CDR3aa: CASSPGTGEMGELFF
v_gene: TRBV4-2; j_gene: TRBJ1-4; d_gene: -; CDR3aa: CASSQKEGGDEKLFF
v_gene: TRBV5-1; j_gene: TRBJ2-3; d_gene: TRBD2; CDR3aa: CASSLSSGIVSQYF
v_gene: TRBV30; j_gene: TRBJ2-1; d_gene: -; CDR3aa: CAWRGGQGSYNEQFF
v_gene: TRBV27; j_gene: TRBJ2-5; d_gene: -; CDR3aa: CASSSWSRETQYF
v_gene: TRBV19; j_gene: TRBJ1-1; d_gene: -; CDR3aa: CASSIRTVGGTEAFF
v_gene: TRBV27; j_gene: TRBJ1-5; d_gene: -; CDR3aa: CASSPRGGLGNQPQHF
v_gene: TRBV28; j_gene: TRBJ1-5; d_gene: -; CDR3aa: CASSGLGQGRKNQPQHF
v_gene: TRBV27; j_gene: TRBJ2-1; d_gene: -; CDR3aa: CASKGVKSGYNEQFF
v_gene: TRBV2; j_gene: TRBJ1-2; d_gene: TRBD1; CDR3aa: CASSDWTGRYTF
v_gene: TRBV6-1; j_gene: TRBJ2-7; d_gene: TRBD1; CDR3aa: CASSGLGNRGHGEQYF
v_gene: TRBV18; j_gene: TRBJ1-3; d_gene: TRBD1; CDR3aa: CASSSGQAPSSGNTIYF
v_gene: TRBV6-1; j_gene: TRBJ2-1; d_gene: -; CDR3aa: CASSGRGAPSSYNEQFF
v_gene: TRBV4-2; j_gene: TRBJ2-2; d_gene: TRBD2; CDR3aa: CASSQDGELAGPTGELFF
v_gene: TRBV5-4; j_gene: TRBJ1-2; d_gene: -; CDR3aa: CASSLVRTPDNYGYTF
v_gene: TRBV5-1; j_gene: TRBJ1-2; d_gene: TRBD1; CDR3aa: CASRTAGTDTYGYTF
v_gene: TRBV11-3; j_gene: TRBJ2-1; d_gene: -; CDR3aa: CASSSDKSYNEQFF
v_gene: TRBV7-6; j_gene: TRBJ2-1; d_gene: TRBD2; CDR3aa: CASSSRTAGTSGTEQFF
v_gene: TRBV7-8; j_gene: TRBJ2-5; d_gene: TRBD1; CDR3aa: CASSLRQGAGETQYF
v_gene: TRBV1; j_gene: TRBJ2-1; d_gene: -; CDR3aa: CTSSQQDRGLAGGTEQFF
v_gene: TRBV19; j_gene: TRBJ1-5; d_gene: TRBD1; CDR3aa: CASRLTGGNQPQHF
v_gene: TRBV28; j_gene: TRBJ1-5; d_gene: -; CDR3aa: CASSPRGRGDNQPQHF
v_gene: TRBV11-3; j_gene: TRBJ2-1; d_gene: -; CDR3aa: CASSYGGQWYNEQFF
v_gene: TRBV10-1; j_gene: TRBJ2-3; d_gene: TRBD2; CDR3aa: CASMSGLAGDTQYF
v_gene: TRBV6-5; j_gene: TRBJ1-2; d_gene: TRBD1; CDR3aa: CASSPTTGGTGYTF